The clone carrying this T cell receptor beta chain was counted many times. Antigen specificity is unknown. The sample belongs to a study of cytomegalovirus exposure and HLA in healthy donors. Notes on the study in general: Some public TCRs appeared in many individuals, while most sequences were rare.

Clones were read by immunoSEQ multiplex PCR, and TCRdb kept only the in-frame ones, dropping some. The table records roughly 330,000 clones, about 85% of them present only once. Sequencing was performed on PBMCs. This TCR was sampled from a woman in her 30s in good health and CMV-seropositive.

CDR3 coding DNA: TGTGCCAGCAGCGGAGAGGCAGGGGGCAACTATGGCTACACCTTC. Amino acid sequence: CASSGEAGGNYGYTF. The chain has TRBV5-4 and TRBJ1-2; 8 bases are shared with TRBD1. With V trimmed by 4 bases and J by 2 bases, 7 bases remained unmatched. Germline CDR1 is SGHNT and CDR2 is YYREEE (reference sequence). This CDR3 has 15 amino acids.